The T cell receptor (beta chain) under discussion was sequenced for a study of lymphopenia after photon versus proton radiotherapy. Data came from immunoSEQ multiplex PCR; TCRdb stores just in-frame clones and leaves some out. The sample lists about 26,000 clones, roughly 85% occurring once. Looked up from germline, CDR1 is SGHTS and CDR2 is YDEGEE. CDR3 length equals 10 residues. This sample comprised peripheral blood, obtained from a patient treated with photon-based radiotherapy. The sequence derives from a man aged 25 to 45 with gastric cancer. The rearrangement uses TRBV5-8 and TRBJ1-1; unclear D gene. The CDR3 is CAASWGEAFF. CDR3 nucleotides: TGTGCAGCCAGCTGGGGTGAAGCTTTCTTT.